Listed below are T cell receptor beta chains from one sample, sequenced in a study of cytomegalovirus exposure and HLA in healthy donors. Measured with immunoSEQ multiplex PCR; TCRdb has only the in-frame clones, and not every one. This table holds about 150,000 clones, nearly 80% found once. The material sequenced was PBMCs. The origin of the receptors is a man in his thirties or forties in good health and CMV-seropositive. Both conserved end residues are part of each CDR3. A D gene is named only where the DNA matches it firmly. Clone size is given for some rows only: seen once, a few or many times, or a class if the clone is expanded.

D	V	size	J	DNA	CDR3
TRBD1	TRBV7-9	.	TRBJ1-2	TGTGCCAGCAGCACGGGGACAGGGGGGATGTATGGCTACACCTTC	CASSTGTGGMYGYTF
TRBD1	TRBV11-3	few	TRBJ1-4	TGTGCCAGCAGCTTCAAAGACAGGGGTAGTGAAAAACTGTTTTTT	CASSFKDRGSEKLFF
TRBD2	TRBV7-8	.	TRBJ2-7	TGTGCCAGCAGCTTGGGGACCGGGACTAGCGGGGGATATCGCTCCTACGAGCAGTACTTC	CASSLGTGTSGGYRSYEQYF
.	TRBV10-3	.	TRBJ2-7	TGTGCCATCAGTGAAGCTTACGAGCAGTACTTC	CAISEAYEQYF
.	TRBV6-4	.	TRBJ2-5	TGTGCCAGCAGTTCTAATTCGGGAGAGACCCAGTACTTC	CASSSNSGETQYF
TRBD1	TRBV10-3	.	TRBJ1-1	TGTGCCATCAGTGGTACAGGGGGCGCGGGCACTGAAGCTTTCTTT	CAISGTGGAGTEAFF
TRBD2	TRBV4-2	.	TRBJ2-2	TGTGCCAGCAGCCAAGTTAGCGGGGGGAACACCGGGGAGCTGTTTTTT	CASSQVSGGNTGELFF
.	TRBV4-2	few	TRBJ2-7	TGTGCCAGCAGCCAACAACTCCGCTCCTACGAGCAGTACTTC	CASSQQLRSYEQYF
TRBD1	TRBV5-1	.	TRBJ2-7	TGCGCCAGCAGCCCCGGGACAGGGCTCAACGAGCAGTACTTC	CASSPGTGLNEQYF
TRBD1	TRBV7-6	.	TRBJ2-7	TGTGCCAGCAGTCTCAAGGCGGACAGGGGCTACGAGCAGTACTTC	CASSLKADRGYEQYF
TRBD1	TRBV25-1	few	TRBJ1-2	TGTGCCAGCAGTGGGGGGACAGGGATTTATGGCTACACCTTC	CASSGGTGIYGYTF
.	TRBV2	few	TRBJ1-5	TGTGCCAGCAGGAAAGACAGAGCAGATCAGCCCCAGCATTTT	CASRKDRADQPQHF
.	TRBV5-4	.	TRBJ2-7	TGTGCCAGCAGCCCGTTCGGGTACGAGCAGTACTTC	CASSPFGYEQYF
TRBD1	TRBV6-5	.	TRBJ2-1	TGTGCCAGCAGTTTAAGCGGACAGGGGGCTGTTGAGCAGTTCTTC	CASSLSGQGAVEQFF
TRBD1	TRBV6-6	.	TRBJ1-1	TGTGCCAGCAGCCAGGGGGCCAGATCAACTGAAGCTTTCTTT	CASSQGARSTEAFF
.	TRBV11-2	.	TRBJ1-4	TGTGCCAGCAGCTTAGTGCGGGAAAAACTGTTTTTT	CASSLVREKLFF
.	TRBV5-4	.	TRBJ2-1	TGTGCCAGCAGCCGTCGGGGAGCCAATGAGCAGTTCTTC	CASSRRGANEQFF
.	TRBV2	.	TRBJ1-2	TGTGCCAGCAGTGAATCCGAAACAGGTGGCTACACCTTC	CASSESETGGYTF
TRBD1	TRBV27	.	TRBJ2-7	TGTGCCAGCAGTCCGGGACAGGGGCGCTACGAGCAGTACTTC	CASSPGQGRYEQYF
.	TRBV7-9	.	TRBJ2-7	TGTGCCAGCAGCAGCCGGGACACCATCTACGAGCAGTACTTC	CASSSRDTIYEQYF
.	TRBV19	once	TRBJ2-7	TGTGCCAGTAGTATAGATTCCGCTCGGGTCGAGCAGTACTTC	CASSIDSARVEQYF
.	TRBV5-5	.	TRBJ1-1	TGTGCCAGCAGCTTGAGGAACAGCTTTAACACTGAAGCTTTCTTT	CASSLRNSFNTEAFF
TRBD1	TRBV5-1	once	TRBJ2-3	TGCGCCAGCAGCTTGGGGGGACAGGGGGTCACAGATACGCAGTATTTT	CASSLGGQGVTDTQYF
TRBD1	TRBV7-9	once	TRBJ2-5	TGTGCCAGCAGCTTAGGAGCAGGGGGCTTGCAAGAGACCCAGTACTTC	CASSLGAGGLQETQYF
.	TRBV2	.	TRBJ1-6	TGTGCCACCTCGAGGGCCAGAGATAATTCACCCCTCCACTTT	CATSRARDNSPLHF
.	TRBV7-9	.	TRBJ2-1	TGTGCCAGCAGCTTATCCGGTCATGAGCAGTTCTTC	CASSLSGHEQFF
TRBD1	TRBV10-2	.	TRBJ1-1	TGCGCCAGCAGTGCCCGGGACAGGAGAGTTTCCTCTATGAACACTGAAGCTTTCTTT	CASSARDRRVSSMNTEAFF
.	TRBV19	.	TRBJ2-7	TGTGCCAGTACGCAATCCGTGGCGGCCTCCTACGAGCAGTACTTC	CASTQSVAASYEQYF
TRBD1	TRBV29-1	.	TRBJ1-1	TGCAGCGTCAACGGACAGGGCACTGAAGCTTTCTTT	CSVNGQGTEAFF
TRBD2	TRBV28	.	TRBJ2-7	TGTGCCAGCAGTTTAGGTACTAGCGGCCCCTACGAGCAGTACTTC	CASSLGTSGPYEQYF
.	TRBV9	once	TRBJ2-1	TGTGCCAGCAGCGCCAAGCTTAGCTCCTACAATGAGCAGTTCTTC	CASSAKLSSYNEQFF
.	TRBV27	.	TRBJ2-7	TGTGCCAGCAGTTCGGAGGCAGAGACCTACGAGCAGTACTTC	CASSSEAETYEQYF
TRBD1	TRBV19	few	TRBJ2-3	TGTGCCAGTAGTATCCGGGACAGGGGGATCCCAGGAGATACGCAGTATTTT	CASSIRDRGIPGDTQYF
TRBD1	TRBV2	.	TRBJ1-5	TGTGCCAGCAGTGAATTATTGGGGACAGCTATAGATCAGCCCCAGCATTTT	CASSELLGTAIDQPQHF
.	TRBV28	.	TRBJ1-5	TGTGCCAGCACCACCGGGAATCAGCCCCAGCATTTT	CASTTGNQPQHF
TRBD1	TRBV7-3	.	TRBJ2-2	TGTGCCAGCAGACCCGGGACAGGGTTCACCGGGGAGCTGTTTTTT	CASRPGTGFTGELFF
.	TRBV14	.	TRBJ2-4	TGTGCCAGCAGCCAAAAAGGGCCCTCGGGGATTAGGAACATTCAGTACTTC	CASSQKGPSGIRNIQYF
.	TRBV4-2	.	TRBJ2-1	TGTGCCAGCAGCCTAGGACTGTCGGACAATGAGCAGTTCTTC	CASSLGLSDNEQFF
.	TRBV6-5	few	TRBJ2-7	TGTGCCAGCAGTTACATGTCAGGGAGGTACGAGCAGTACTTC	CASSYMSGRYEQYF
TRBD1	TRBV6-6	.	TRBJ2-7	TGTGCCAGCAGTTACTCGCTGACAGGGCGTTCCTACGAGCAGTACTTC	CASSYSLTGRSYEQYF
TRBD2	TRBV15	.	TRBJ2-5	TGTGCCACCAGCAGAGATCGGACTAGCGGAGGAGAGACCCAGTACTTC	CATSRDRTSGGETQYF
TRBD1	TRBV6-1	.	TRBJ2-2	TGTGCCAGCAGCCCGGGACAGAGTTACACCGGGGAGCTGTTTTTT	CASSPGQSYTGELFF
TRBD2	TRBV27	.	TRBJ2-7	TGTGCCAGCAGGCCTCCTAGCGGGGAGCAGTACTTC	CASRPPSGEQYF
TRBD2	TRBV9	.	TRBJ2-3	TGTGCCAGCAGCGAGGGACTAGCGGGGTTCACAGATACGCAGTATTTT	CASSEGLAGFTDTQYF
TRBD2	TRBV11-1	.	TRBJ2-7	TGTGCCAGCAGCTTAAATGCAGCGGGAGGTCTCGAGCAGTACTTC	CASSLNAAGGLEQYF
.	TRBV27	.	TRBJ2-7	TGTGCCAGCAGTTTAAGAGACACCTCCTACGAGCAGTACTTC	CASSLRDTSYEQYF
.	TRBV5-5	.	TRBJ1-1	TGTGCCAGCAGCTTTTCCCCTCTAGGTGAAGCTTTCTTT	CASSFSPLGEAFF
TRBD1	TRBV11-2	.	TRBJ1-4	TGTGCCAGCAGCTTAGCGACAGGGGGTGGAGAAAAACTGTTTTTT	CASSLATGGGEKLFF
TRBD1	TRBV5-1	.	TRBJ1-5	TGCGCCAGCAGCTTGGTTGCAGGGGGAGGACAGCCCCAGCATTTT	CASSLVAGGGQPQHF
.	TRBV29-1	.	TRBJ1-1	TGCAGCGTATCCCGGGACACTGAAGCTTTCTTT	CSVSRDTEAFF
.	TRBV9	.	TRBJ2-5	TGTGCCAGCAGCGTAGGCGACAGTCAAGAGACCCAGTACTTC	CASSVGDSQETQYF
.	TRBV2	.	TRBJ1-5	TGTGCCAGCCGGAGAAACTGGAATCAGCCCCAGCATTTT	CASRRNWNQPQHF
TRBD2	TRBV7-2	.	TRBJ2-1	TGTGCCAGCAGCTTAGCAACTAGCGGGAGATACAATGAGCAGTTCTTC	CASSLATSGRYNEQFF
TRBD1	TRBV7-6	.	TRBJ1-5	TGTGCCAGCAGCGCGCAGGGGGGTAGTAGCAATCAGCCCCAGCATTTT	CASSAQGGSSNQPQHF